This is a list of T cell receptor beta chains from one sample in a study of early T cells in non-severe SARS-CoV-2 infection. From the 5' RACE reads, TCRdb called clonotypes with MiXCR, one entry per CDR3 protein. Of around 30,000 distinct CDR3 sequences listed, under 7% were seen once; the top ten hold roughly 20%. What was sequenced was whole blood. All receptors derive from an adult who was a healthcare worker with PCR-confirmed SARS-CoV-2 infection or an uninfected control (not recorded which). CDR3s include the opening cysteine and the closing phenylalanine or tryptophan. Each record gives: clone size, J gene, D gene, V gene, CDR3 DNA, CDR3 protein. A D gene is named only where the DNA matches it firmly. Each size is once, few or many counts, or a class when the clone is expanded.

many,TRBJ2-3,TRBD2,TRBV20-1,TGCAGTGCTAGAATTGTAGGACTAGCGAGTGTGGGAGGAGATACGCAGTATTTT,CSARIVGLASVGGDTQYF
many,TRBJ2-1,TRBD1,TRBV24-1,TGTGCCACCAGCGGGACAGGGAAGGATGAGCAGTTCTTC,CATSGTGKDEQFF
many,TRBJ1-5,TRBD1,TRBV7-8,TGTGCCAGCAGCTTAGCGCAGGACAGGAACAATCAGCCCCAGCATTTT,CASSLAQDRNNQPQHF
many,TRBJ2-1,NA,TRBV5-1,TGCGCCAGCAGCGTGGGGACGCGCGACACCAATGAGCAGTTCTTC,CASSVGTRDTNEQFF
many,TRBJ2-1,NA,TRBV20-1,TGCAGTGCCATCCCTTCTACACTCAGCTCCTACAATGAGCAGTTCTTC,CSAIPSTLSSYNEQFF
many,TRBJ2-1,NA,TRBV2,TGTGCCAGCAGGAGCGTGAGTGAGCAGTTCTTC,CASRSVSEQFF
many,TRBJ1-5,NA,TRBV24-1,TGTGCCACCACCCCAGACCAGGTAGGCAATCAGCCCCAGCATTTT,CATTPDQVGNQPQHF
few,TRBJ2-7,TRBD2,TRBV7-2,TGTGCCAGCAGCTTAGGTACTAGCGGGTACCCCTACGAGCAGTACTTC,CASSLGTSGYPYEQYF
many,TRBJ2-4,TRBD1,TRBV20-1,TGCAGTGCTAGAGATCTGGCAGGGGGCTCCGAAAACATTCAGTACTTC,CSARDLAGGSENIQYF
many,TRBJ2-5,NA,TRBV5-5,TGTGCCAGCAGCTTGGGTACGAGGCAGCAAGAGACCCAGTACTTC,CASSLGTRQQETQYF
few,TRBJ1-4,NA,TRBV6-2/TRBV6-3,TGTGCCAGCAGTCCCCGGGAAAGAAGAAATGAAAAACTGTTTTTT,CASSPRERRNEKLFF
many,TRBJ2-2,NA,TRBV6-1,TGTGCCATAAGGACTGTAAATGCCGGGGAGCTGTTTTTT,CAIRTVNAGELFF
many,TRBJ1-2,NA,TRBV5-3,TGTGCCAGAAGCTTGGTGGCCAGAGATAACTATGGCTACACCTTC,CARSLVARDNYGYTF
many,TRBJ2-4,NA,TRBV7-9,TGTGCCAGCAGCTTAATCGACAGAAGCATTCAGTACTTC,CASSLIDRSIQYF